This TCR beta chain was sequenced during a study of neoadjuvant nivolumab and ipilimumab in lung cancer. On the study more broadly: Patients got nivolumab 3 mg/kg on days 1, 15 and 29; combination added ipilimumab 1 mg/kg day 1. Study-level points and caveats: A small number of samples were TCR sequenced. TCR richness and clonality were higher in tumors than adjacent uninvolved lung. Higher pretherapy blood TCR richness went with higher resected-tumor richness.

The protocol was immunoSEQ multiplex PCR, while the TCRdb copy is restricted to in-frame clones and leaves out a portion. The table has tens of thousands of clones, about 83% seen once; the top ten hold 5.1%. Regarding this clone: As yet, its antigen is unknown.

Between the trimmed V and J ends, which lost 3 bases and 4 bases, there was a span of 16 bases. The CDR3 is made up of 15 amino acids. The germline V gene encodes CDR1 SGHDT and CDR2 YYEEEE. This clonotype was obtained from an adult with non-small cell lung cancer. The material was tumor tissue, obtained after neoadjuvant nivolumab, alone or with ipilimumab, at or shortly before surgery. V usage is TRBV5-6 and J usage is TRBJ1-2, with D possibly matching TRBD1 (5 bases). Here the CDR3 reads CASSYRDAGPYGYTF. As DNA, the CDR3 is TGTGCCAGCAGCTACCGGGACGCGGGTCCCTATGGCTACACCTTC.